The source of this T cell receptor beta chain is a study of spatial heterogeneity in lung cancer. As for the study in general: Compared with alpha-chain sequences, beta-chain sequences were consistently detected in greater numbers. A strong correlation was found between TCR transcript counts in tumor regions and a T cell module score derived from matched bulk RNA-seq.

Study results and caveats: In tumors, expanded intratumoral alpha and beta TCR counts tracked mutation counts.

As for time point: sample taken at primary tumor resection. Donation came from around 72 patients with untreated early-stage non-small cell lung cancer. Trimming removed 5 bases from V and 1 base from J, with 14 bases in between. CDR1 is MDHEN, CDR2 SYDVKM, per germline. The CDR3 consists of 15 residues. The table lists this clonotype with many counts. Its antigen remains unknown. TCRdb analysed the 5' RACE reads with MiXCR anew, one entry per CDR3 protein. Of 17,000 or so distinct CDR3 sequences in the sample, around 6.5% were seen once. This material consisted of lung tumor tissue, taken at surgery. The rearrangement links TRBV28 to TRBJ2-5, with D perhaps matching TRBD2 (7 bases). The TCR sequence derives from a female donor with early-stage non-small cell lung cancer. The CDR3 is CASSAFGGPQETQYF. The CDR3 region has the DNA TGTGCCAGCAGTGCCTTCGGGGGGCCCCAAGAGACCCAGTACTTC.